The rows below give T cell receptor beta chains drawn from one sample of a study of T cells after yellow fever vaccination. TCRdb called the 5' RACE reads again in MiXCR, with one record for every CDR3 protein. The sample lists over 300,000 distinct CDR3 sequences, roughly 4% occurring once. The sample in question was PBMCs, obtained 5 days after the yellow fever booster vaccination. Source of these receptors: a man aged 18 to 30 who received the YFV17D yellow fever vaccine. CDR3s include the opening cysteine and the closing phenylalanine or tryptophan. D genes are given only for firm matches. Size is stated for part of the rows, as once, few or many counts, or as a class when the clone is expanded.

j_call: TRBJ2-2; clone_size: few; d_call: .; v_call: TRBV12-3/TRBV12-4; cdr3_aa: CASSFGPPRAGELFF
j_call: TRBJ1-5; clone_size: few; d_call: .; v_call: TRBV7-8; cdr3_aa: CASSLSVMGMGEVWPQHF
j_call: TRBJ2-5; clone_size: many; d_call: TRBD1; v_call: TRBV7-2; cdr3_aa: CASSLLGQAETQYF
j_call: TRBJ2-7; clone_size: few; d_call: .; v_call: TRBV6-1; cdr3_aa: CASSERVTLSYEQYF
j_call: TRBJ2-5; clone_size: .; d_call: .; v_call: TRBV7-9; cdr3_aa: CASSFVGTETQYF
j_call: TRBJ1-1; clone_size: many; d_call: .; v_call: TRBV5-1; cdr3_aa: CASSWDGSNTEAFF
j_call: TRBJ1-1; clone_size: .; d_call: .; v_call: TRBV27; cdr3_aa: CASSSRLGLDTEAFF
j_call: TRBJ2-1; clone_size: few; d_call: .; v_call: TRBV5-1; cdr3_aa: CASSLVGYGSYNEQFF
j_call: TRBJ2-7; clone_size: .; d_call: .; v_call: TRBV9; cdr3_aa: CASSVGPITFSYEQYF
j_call: TRBJ1-5; clone_size: many; d_call: TRBD1; v_call: TRBV6-6; cdr3_aa: CASSGRSGGGNQPQHF
j_call: TRBJ1-3; clone_size: few; d_call: .; v_call: TRBV4-3; cdr3_aa: CASSGTLGSGNTIYF